Listed here are 8 T cell receptor beta chains from one sample, sequenced in a study of cytomegalovirus exposure and HLA in healthy donors. Both 60 Vbeta primers and 13 Jbeta primers went into the PCR. Assay: immunoSEQ multiplex PCR; the TCRdb copy retains only in-frame clones and omits some. This sample has 150,000 to 180,000 clones; 75% to 85% occur once, and the top ten carry over 6%. Source material: PBMCs. These receptors originate from a man aged 30-40 years in good health and CMV-seropositive.

This chain connects TRBV6-1 to TRBJ1-2; 7 bases match TRBD1. The germline V gene has CDR1 MNHNS and CDR2 SASEGT. The CDR3 runs to 17 residues. The junction had 12 bases not matched to a gene; V was cut back by 0 bases and J by 5 bases. DNA of the CDR3: TGTGCCAGCAGTGAAGCGCTTCAAGGAGGGGGCGGGTATGGCTACACCTTC. This gives the protein CASSEALQGGGGYGYTF.

The chain couples TRBV27 to TRBJ1-6, with a weak D call TRBD1 (5 bases). The V end was cut by 7 bases, the J end by 9 bases, with 16 bases between. This CDR3 spans 14 amino acids. Germline assignment: CDR1 MNHEY and CDR2 SMNVEV (reference sequence). CDR3 bases: TGTGCCAGCACTCCGCGGGGCGGGGGTTCACCCCTCCACTTT. Translating it yields CASTPRGGGSPLHF.

This clone has a single count. The rearrangement joins TRBV18 to TRBJ2-5; D is undetermined. V gave up 4 bases and J gave up 0 bases, with 3 bases separating them. The CDR3 contains 12 residues. Per germline, CDR1 KGHSH and CDR2 LQKENI. This CDR3 is CASSLDQETQYF. For the CDR3, the DNA is TGTGCCAGCTCACTCGACCAAGAGACCCAGTACTTC.

V gene TRBV5-4 combines with J gene TRBJ2-5, with a possible D match to TRBD1 (5 bases). Deletions cut 0 bases from V and 4 bases from J, with 7 bases between. The CDR3 is 13 residues long. Germline values: CDR1 SGHNT, CDR2 YYREEE (reference sequence). As DNA, the CDR3 is TGTGCCAGCAGCTTGGCAGGGTCAGAGACCCAGTACTTC. Its protein product is CASSLAGSETQYF. Full variable domain (missing parts from reference TRBV5-4 and TRBJ2-5): ETGVTQSPTHLIKTRGQQVTLRCSSQSGHNTVSWYQQALGQGPQFIFQYYREEENGRGNFPPRFSGLQFPNYSSELNVNALELDDSALYLCASSLAGSETQYFGPGTRLLVL.

The chain is built from TRBV9 and TRBJ1-1; D call uncertain. This CDR3 is 15 amino acids long. V was trimmed by 5 bases and J by 1 base, leaving 15 bases between them. From germline, CDR1 is SGDLS and CDR2 YYNGEE. CDR3 coding DNA: TGTGCCAGCAGTTTCAACCCGCAGTCGAACACTGAAGCTTTCTTT. As protein: CASSFNPQSNTEAFF.

This clone was seen more than once but under ten times. The chain links TRBV30 to TRBJ1-1; the D gene is possibly TRBD1 (5 bases). The CDR3 covers 11 residues. V shed 5 bases and J shed 1 base, with 5 bases lying between them. Germline V gene lookup returns CDR1 GTSNPN and CDR2 SVGIG (reference sequence). The CDR3 loop is CAWGQNTEAFF. DNA of the CDR3: TGTGCCTGGGGACAGAACACTGAAGCTTTCTTT.

This sequence joins TRBV7-2 and TRBJ2-5, with TRBD2 matching 11 bases. The CDR3 has 14 residues. V lost 6 bases and J lost 5; bases outside the gene matches: 5. Looked up from germline, CDR1 is SGHTA and CDR2 is FQGNSA. This chain's CDR3 is CASSLAGGRETQYF. Written as DNA, the CDR3 is TGTGCCAGCAGTCTAGCGGGGGGCCGGGAGACCCAGTACTTC.

J is TRBJ2-3 and V is TRBV5-1; perhaps TRBD2 as D (5 bases). Germline CDR1 SGHRS, CDR2 YFSETQ. The CDR3 totals 14 residues. V lost 5 bases and J 3 bases, leaving 13 bases between the germline ends. The CDR3 sequence is CASRHRGITDTQYF. In DNA form, the CDR3 reads TGCGCCAGCAGACACCGGGGTATAACAGATACGCAGTATTTT.